This TCR beta chain was recovered during a study of read filtering for tumor transcriptome and immune sequencing. Study-wide background: R-ISS stage counts were roughly 8 for I, about 15 for II, six or seven for III. Whole-transcriptome libraries were prepared after DNase treatment. TCR-mapped reads were about 4 to 11 million with IR-seq versus roughly 80 to 1,300 with RNA-seq.

Germline V gives CDR1 ENHRY, CDR2 SYGVKD. The CDR3 length is 14 residues. With 10 bases clipped from V and 0 bases from J, the junction kept 9 bases outside the gene matches. From approximately 400 ng of RNA, a library with molecular barcoded alpha/delta and beta/gamma adaptors was made. A single record per CDR3 protein comes from TCRdb applying MiXCR to the reads. The table lists some 38,000 distinct CDR3 sequences, 12% of them singletons, with more than 30% in the top ten. General observations from the study: Approximately 82% of IR-seq clonotypes had one read, totaling 3% to 4% of reads; RNA-seq: roughly 76% and 46%.

This clonotype occurred many times. Its antigen is unknown. The chain has TRBV10-3 and TRBJ2-7; 7 nucleotides align to TRBD2. The source of this sequence is a donor aged 40 or over with multiple myeloma. The specimen sequenced was a population of CD138-negative cells sorted from bone marrow. The CDR3 DNA follows: TGTGCCACCGGCTATCGGGGGGTCTCCTACGAGCAGTACTTC. Residues: CATGYRGVSYEQYF.